Listed here are 26 T cell receptor beta chains from one sample, sequenced in a study of cytomegalovirus exposure and HLA in healthy donors. In the PCR, 60 Vbeta and 13 Jbeta primers were used. Generated by immunoSEQ multiplex PCR, the TCRdb table keeps only in-frame clones and is missing some. The table shows around 150,000 clones, with approximately 68% occurring only once. Specimen: PBMCs. The receptors were gathered from a man aged 60 to 75 in good health and CMV-seronegative.

The chain recombines TRBV28 with TRBJ1-2, with TRBD1 identical over 10 bases. The CDR3 has 14 amino acids. Trimming removed 5 bases from V and 5 bases from J; junction bases left unmatched: 5. Germline CDR1 MDHEN, CDR2 SYDVKM. CDR3: CASSTGTGVYGYTF. The CDR3 coding sequence is TGTGCCAGCAGTACCGGGACAGGGGTATATGGCTACACCTTC.

The chain joins TRBV7-2 to TRBJ2-7, with 11 bases lining up with TRBD1. Germline V gene data show CDR1 as SGHTA and CDR2 as FQGNSA. Unmatched junction bases numbered 9, after V lost 3 bases and J lost 5 bases. The CDR3 extends over 16 amino acids. This CDR3 reads CASSFRSGQGADEQYF. The CDR3 bases are TGTGCCAGCAGCTTCCGGTCCGGACAGGGGGCCGACGAGCAGTACTTC.

The chain is built from TRBV28 and TRBJ2-2; D possibly corresponds to TRBD2 (7 bases). The germline CDR1 and CDR2 sequences are MDHEN and SYDVKM. Trimming stripped 8 bases from V and 1 base from J, with 11 bases between. The length of the CDR3 is 14 residues. The CDR3 here is CASHRGGNTGELFF. The CDR3 nucleotides read TGTGCCAGCCATAGGGGGGGGAACACCGGGGAGCTGTTTTTT.

Details on this clone: Other DNA sequences in the same sample also yield this CDR3. CDR3 coding DNA: TGTGCCAGCAGCCAAGATCTTGAGCAGTACTTC. Translating gives CASSQDLEQYF. The chain joins TRBV14 to TRBJ2-7; D gene uncertain. CDR1 is SGHDN, CDR2 FVKESK, per germline. V shed 0 bases and J shed 7 bases, with 4 bases lying between them. This CDR3 has 11 residues.

The V gene is TRBV29-1, the J gene TRBJ2-2; no clear D gene. V was trimmed by 6 bases and J by 8 bases, leaving 10 bases between them. Looked up from germline, CDR1 is SQVTM and CDR2 is ANQGSEA. The CDR3 length is 11 residues. CDR3 sequence (DNA): TGCAGCGTCCAGTGGTTAGGGGAGCTGTTTTTT. It encodes CSVQWLGELFF.

In its sample, this clone was seen a few times. The chain links TRBV28 to TRBJ2-7, with D possibly being TRBD1 (6 bases). Germline assignment: CDR1 MDHEN and CDR2 SYDVKM. This CDR3 has 17 amino acids. The V gene lost 3 bases and the J gene lost 1 base, with 19 bases spanning the gap. The CDR3 is CASSLTTTGIGSYEQYF. For the CDR3, the DNA is TGTGCCAGCAGTTTGACTACTACAGGGATAGGGTCCTACGAGCAGTACTTC.

This rearrangement joins TRBV5-1 to TRBJ2-5; the D gene is possibly TRBD2 (6 bases). Trimming shortened V by 4 bases and J by 4 bases, and 17 bases separated the two germline ends. CDR3 length: 15 residues. Germline assignment: CDR1 SGHRS and CDR2 YFSETQ. For the CDR3, the DNA is TGCGCCAGCAGCACGAGCGGGCCAGCGGGAGAGACCCAGTACTTC. Its translation is CASSTSGPAGETQYF.

J is TRBJ1-3 and V is TRBV9; 10 bases fit TRBD1. Germline CDR1 reads SGDLS; CDR2 reads YYNGEE. This CDR3 has 21 amino acids. After removal of 0 bases from V and 4 bases from J, the junction contained 19 bases not matched to a gene. The CDR3, as DNA: TGTGCCAGCAGCGTAGACCCTGGGGTGACAGGGGGCAGGTTATGGGGAAACACCATATATTTT. Encoded protein: CASSVDPGVTGGRLWGNTIYF. The whole variable domain, filled in from reference TRBV9 and TRBJ1-3, reads DSGVTQTPKHLITATGQRVTLRCSPRSGDLSVYWYQQSLDQGLQFLIQYYNGEERAKGNILERFSAQQFPDLHSELNLSSLELGDSALYFCASSVDPGVTGGRLWGNTIYFGEGSWLTVV.

This clone was seen a handful of times. This sequence joins TRBV4-3 and TRBJ2-7, with D maybe TRBD1 (6 bases). This CDR3 region has 13 residues. The V end was cut by 5 bases, the J end by 3 bases, with 11 bases between. Germline CDR1 reads LGHNA; CDR2 reads YSLEER. For the CDR3, the DNA is TGCGCCAGCAGCGAGGGGGTTTTCTACGAGCAGTACTTC. The encoded protein is CASSEGVFYEQYF.

A single count supports this clone. This rearrangement joins TRBV6-5 to TRBJ1-5, with TRBD1 identical over 9 bases. Trimming cost V 5 bases and J 5 bases; bases outside gene matches: 7. CDR3 length equals 15 residues. The germline V gene has CDR1 MNHEY and CDR2 SVGAGI. The CDR3 DNA reads TGTGCCAGCAGTCGCACAGGGGGCCGGGATCAGCCCCAGCATTTT. Encoded protein: CASSRTGGRDQPQHF.

This chain joins TRBV4-2 and TRBJ2-6; tentative D call: TRBD1 (6 bases). This CDR3 has 22 residues. The germline gives CDR1 LGHNA, CDR2 YNFKEQ. V lost 0 bases and J 0 bases, leaving 24 bases between the germline ends. Here the CDR3 reads CASSQDISRGRSATSGANVLTF. CDR3 DNA sequence: TGTGCCAGCAGCCAAGATATTTCCAGGGGCAGATCGGCTACCTCTGGGGCCAACGTCCTGACTTTC.

The V and J genes are TRBV5-4 and TRBJ1-2, with 7 bases aligning to TRBD1. Germline assignment: CDR1 SGHNT and CDR2 YYREEE (reference sequence). After removal of 4 bases from V and 6 bases from J, the junction contained 15 bases not matched to a gene. CDR3 size: 16 residues. CDR3 loop: CASSLGQPRPHNGYTF. Written as DNA, the CDR3 is TGTGCCAGCAGCCTGGGACAGCCCCGCCCGCATAATGGCTACACCTTC.

The gene calls are TRBV11-2 and TRBJ2-2; 9 bases line up with TRBD2. In germline, CDR1 is SGHAT, CDR2 FQNNGV. V lost 3 bases and J lost 4; bases outside the gene matches: 3. CDR3 size: 15 residues. CDR3 sequence: CASSFSGRGTGELFF. CDR3 sequence (DNA): TGTGCCAGCAGCTTTAGCGGGAGAGGCACCGGGGAGCTGTTTTTT.

In its sample, this clone was seen a few times. V and J are TRBV5-6 and TRBJ2-6; D remains ambiguous. The length of the CDR3 is 16 residues. Trimming removed 0 bases from V and 0 bases from J, with 7 bases in between. Germline CDR1 SGHDT, CDR2 YYEEEE. CDR3 amino acids: CASSLDSSSGANVLTF. CDR3 sequence (DNA): TGTGCCAGCAGCTTGGACAGTTCCTCTGGGGCCAACGTCCTGACTTTC.

This clone was seen only once. This rearrangement joins TRBV10-3 to TRBJ2-7; the match to TRBD1 covers 11 bases. CDR3 length equals 14 residues. In germline, CDR1 is ENHRY, CDR2 SYGVKD. Germline trimming cut 4 bases from V and 4 bases from J; bases unmatched to any gene: 3. Written as DNA, the CDR3 is TGTGCCATCAGTGCAGGACAGGGGGCTTACGAGCAGTACTTC. Amino acid sequence: CAISAGQGAYEQYF.

This rearrangement joins TRBV6-1 to TRBJ2-3, with TRBD1 matching 7 bases. CDR1 and CDR2 (germline): MNHNS, SASEGT. After removal of 9 bases from V and 4 bases from J, the junction contained 10 bases not matched to a gene. The CDR3 has 14 residues. CDR3 sequence (DNA): TGTGCCAGTACAGGGGCGATATGGGCAGATACGCAGTATTTT. It codes for CASTGAIWADTQYF.

This rearrangement joins TRBV7-2 to TRBJ1-2; 9 bases map to TRBD1. Germline CDR1 SGHTA, CDR2 FQGNSA. The CDR3 consists of 14 residues. V lost 5 bases and J lost 7; bases outside the gene matches: 8. CDR3 DNA sequence: TGTGCCAGCAGCCCGTTACAGGGGGCAAGTGGCTACACCTTC. It specifies CASSPLQGASGYTF.

The CDR3: CAISEHKTSGSNNEQFF. The CDR3 nucleotides are TGTGCCATCAGTGAGCACAAAACTAGCGGGAGTAACAATGAGCAGTTCTTC. The rearrangement links TRBV10-3 to TRBJ2-1, with 11 bases that match TRBD2. CDR3 length: 17 residues. Unmatched junction bases numbered 8, after V lost 2 bases and J lost 5 bases. Germline assignment: CDR1 ENHRY and CDR2 SYGVKD.

The J gene is TRBJ1-5, the V gene TRBV30; 11 bases are a match to TRBD1. Trimming took 3 bases from V and 9 from J; bases not matched to a gene: 1. CDR1 and CDR2 (germline): GTSNPN, SVGIG (reference sequence). The length of the CDR3 is 12 residues. The DNA of the CDR3 is TGTGCCTGGAGCGGGACAGGGGGGCCCCAGCATTTT. This codes for CAWSGTGGPQHF.

The V gene is TRBV6-1, the J gene TRBJ2-3, with D uncertain. The V gene's germline CDR1 is MNHNS and CDR2 SASEGT. Trimming pared 4 bases from V and 0 bases from J, leaving 5 bases between. The CDR3 loop spans 13 amino acids. CDR3 amino acids: CASSAGSTDTQYF. The DNA of the CDR3 is TGTGCCAGCAGTGCAGGCAGCACAGATACGCAGTATTTT.

This clone was recorded once. The chain combines TRBV28 with TRBJ1-1; 7 bases agree with TRBD1. The V segment lost 5 bases and the J segment 2 bases; nucleotides outside the gene matches: 8. The CDR3 totals 15 residues. Germline CDR1 reads MDHEN; CDR2 reads SYDVKM. CDR3 sequence reads: CASSAPTGANTEAFF. CDR3 nucleotide sequence: TGTGCCAGCAGTGCACCCACAGGGGCAAACACTGAAGCTTTCTTT.

The chain carries TRBV5-4 and TRBJ2-7; 7 bases map to TRBD1. V lost 7 bases and J lost 6; bases outside the gene matches: 7. The germline CDR1 and CDR2 sequences are SGHNT and YYREEE (reference sequence). The CDR3 has 12 amino acids. The CDR3 protein is CASGKDRTEQYF. The CDR3 coding sequence is TGTGCCAGCGGTAAGGACAGGACCGAGCAGTACTTC. Combining the CDR3 with reference TRBV5-4 and TRBJ2-7 gives the whole variable domain ETGVTQSPTHLIKTRGQQVTLRCSSQSGHNTVSWYQQALGQGPQFIFQYYREEENGRGNFPPRFSGLQFPNYSSELNVNALELDDSALYLCASGKDRTEQYFGPGTRLTVT.

The chain combines TRBV29-1 with TRBJ2-7; the match to TRBD1 covers 7 bases. J gave up 3 bases and V 7 bases, and 9 bases lay outside the gene matches. The CDR3 consists of 13 residues. The germline V gene has CDR1 SQVTM and CDR2 ANQGSEA. CDR3 DNA sequence: TGCAGCGCGTCCTCGGGACAGAACTACGAGCAGTACTTC. This sequence encodes CSASSGQNYEQYF.

The genes are TRBV7-9 and TRBJ1-1, with D uncertain. The germline V gene has CDR1 SEHNR and CDR2 FQNEAQ (reference sequence). V shed 5 bases and J shed 3 bases, with 19 bases lying between them. This CDR3 is 16 amino acids long. In DNA, the CDR3 is TGTGCCAGCAGCCCACATTTGATTGTGGAGGACACTGAAGCTTTCTTT. This encodes CASSPHLIVEDTEAFF.

The V call is TRBV7-2, the J call TRBJ1-4; D uncertain. The germline V gene has CDR1 SGHTA and CDR2 FQGNSA. The CDR3 loop spans 14 amino acids. V was trimmed by 2 bases and J by 5 bases, leaving 9 bases between them. The CDR3 is CASSLQDFNEKLFF. CDR3 sequence (DNA): TGTGCCAGCAGCTTACAGGATTTCAATGAAAAACTGTTTTTT. The full variable domain, completed using reference TRBV7-2 and TRBJ1-4, is GAGVSQSPSNKVTEKGKDVELRCDPISGHTALYWYRQSLGQGLEFLIYFQGNSAPDKSGLPSDRFSAERTGGSVSTLTIQRTQQEDSAVYLCASSLQDFNEKLFFGSGTQLSVL.

This sequence joins TRBV9 and TRBJ2-7, with 10 bases aligning to TRBD1. The CDR3 covers 14 residues. J lost 3 bases, V lost 0 bases, and 0 bases had no gene match. Germline CDR1 is SGDLS and CDR2 is YYNGEE. This CDR3 is CASSVGDRGYEQYF. In DNA form, the CDR3 reads TGTGCCAGCAGCGTAGGGGACAGGGGCTACGAGCAGTACTTC.